Below are 14 T cell receptor beta chains sequenced from a single sample in a study of blood T cell repertoires in COVID-19. The data were produced by immunoSEQ multiplex PCR, yet TCRdb's version contains in-frame clones alone and is incomplete. The data contain about 35,000 clones, more than 70% of them singletons. Sequencing was performed on peripheral blood. Receptors were obtained from a man in his fifties or sixties with active or convalescent COVID-19.

The CDR3: CASSQGMSGNQPQHF. The DNA for the CDR3 is TGTGCCAGCAGCCAGGGTATGTCTGGCAATCAGCCCCAGCATTTT. V is TRBV6-6 and J is TRBJ1-5, with a possible D match to TRBD1 (5 bases). The V gene's germline CDR1 is MNHNY and CDR2 SVGAGI (reference sequence). The V and J ends lost 6 bases and 2 bases respectively, with 14 bases between them. This CDR3 is built from 15 residues.

This rearrangement joins TRBV19 to TRBJ2-1; 12 positions agree with TRBD2. Germline values: CDR1 LNHDA, CDR2 SQIVND (reference sequence). The CDR3 has 16 residues. Unmatched junction bases numbered 5, after V lost 3 bases and J lost 5 bases. CDR3 region: CASSITSGRFNNEQFF. CDR3 coding DNA: TGTGCCAGTAGTATCACTAGCGGGAGGTTTAACAATGAGCAGTTCTTC.

The chain uses TRBV5-4 and TRBJ1-6; D is unresolved. The V end lost 0 bases, the J end lost 7 bases, and 8 bases lay between the germline ends. The CDR3 has 14 amino acids. From germline, CDR1 is SGHNT and CDR2 YYREEE (reference sequence). This CDR3 is CASSLGGGNSPLHF. In DNA form, the CDR3 reads TGTGCCAGCAGCTTGGGGGGAGGCAATTCACCCCTCCACTTT.

This chain connects TRBV29-1 to TRBJ2-2, with D perhaps matching TRBD2 (5 bases). The germline V and J ends were trimmed by 6 bases and 7 bases, with 9 bases remaining between them. The CDR3 totals 11 residues. Per germline, CDR1 SQVTM and CDR2 ANQGSEA. CDR3 loop: CSVRAVGELFF. The CDR3 DNA is TGCAGCGTGAGGGCCGTCGGGGAGCTGTTTTTT.

The chain combines TRBV7-6 with TRBJ1-3, with 8 bases aligning to TRBD1. CDR3 length equals 17 residues. Germline V gives CDR1 SGHVS, CDR2 FNYEAQ. Trimming removed 1 base from V and 7 bases from J; junction bases left unmatched: 12. This CDR3 is CASSLVPGQGAMNTIYF. The CDR3 DNA reads TGTGCCAGCAGCTTAGTGCCCGGACAGGGAGCTATGAACACCATATATTTT.

This clone was observed a few times. The chain carries TRBV2 and TRBJ1-1; perhaps TRBD1 as D (6 bases). Trimming removed 5 bases at V and 6 bases at J, with 16 bases between. The CDR3 loop spans 14 amino acids. Germline CDR1 reads SNHLY; CDR2 reads FYNNEI. The DNA of the CDR3 is TGTGCCAGCAGTCGGACAGCAACGATGTCTGAAGCTTTCTTT. Protein: CASSRTATMSEAFF.

This chain joins TRBV14 and TRBJ1-2; D is unclear. Germline V gene lookup returns CDR1 SGHDN and CDR2 FVKESK. The CDR3 is made up of 13 amino acids. The V end was cut by 1 base, the J end by 7 bases, with 10 bases between. CDR3 sequence reads: CASSQGGWGGYTF. CDR3 bases: TGTGCCAGCAGCCAAGGAGGGTGGGGTGGCTACACCTTC.

The chain has TRBV6-6 and TRBJ1-5; 12 nucleotides line up with TRBD1. Germline trimming cut 6 bases from V and 5 bases from J; bases unmatched to any gene: 5. CDR1 MNHNY and CDR2 SVGAGI come from the germline V gene (reference sequence). The CDR3 runs 15 residues. CDR3 nucleotides: TGTGCCAGCAGCCCCGGGACAGGGGGCGATCAGCCCCAGCATTTT. Its protein product is CASSPGTGGDQPQHF.

This chain connects TRBV28 to TRBJ1-5; 7 nucleotides line up with TRBD1. This CDR3 contains 14 residues. V lost 7 bases and J lost 3; bases outside the gene matches: 6. Germline CDR1 MDHEN, CDR2 SYDVKM. In DNA, the CDR3 is TGTGCCAGCAATGGGGGACAGTACAATCAGCCCCAGCATTTT. This codes for CASNGGQYNQPQHF.

The chain uses TRBV7-6 and TRBJ2-2; 10 positions agree with TRBD2. Germline lookup yields CDR1 SGHVS and CDR2 FNYEAQ. This CDR3 is built from 16 residues. V gave up 6 bases and J gave up 0 bases; unmatched junction bases: 4. This chain's CDR3 is CASRPTSGANTGELFF. The CDR3 DNA reads as TGTGCCAGCAGACCAACTAGCGGGGCGAACACCGGGGAGCTGTTTTTT. Full variable domain (remainder filled in from reference TRBV7-6 and TRBJ2-2): GAGVSQSPRYKVTKRGQDVALRCDPISGHVSLYWYRQALGQGPEFLTYFNYEAQQDKSGLPNDRFSAERPEGSISTLTIQRTEQRDSAMYRCASRPTSGANTGELFFGEGSRLTVL.

The chain is built from TRBV2 and TRBJ2-2; 7 bases align to TRBD1. The germline V gene has CDR1 SNHLY and CDR2 FYNNEI. V shed 3 bases and J 0 bases; nucleotides not matched to a gene: 7. The CDR3 runs to 17 residues. CDR3 sequence (DNA): TGTGCCAGCAGTGATTCCCGACAGGGACCGAACACCGGGGAGCTGTTTTTT. Translation gives CASSDSRQGPNTGELFF. Combining the CDR3 with reference TRBV2 and TRBJ2-2 gives the whole variable domain EPEVTQTPSHQVTQMGQEVILRCVPISNHLYFYWYRQILGQKVEFLVSFYNNEISEKSEIFDDQFSVERPDGSNFTLKIRSTKLEDSAMYFCASSDSRQGPNTGELFFGEGSRLTVL.

This rearrangement joins TRBV15 to TRBJ2-2; unclear D gene. Trimming removed 0 bases from V and 8 bases from J, with 13 bases in between. The CDR3 is made up of 15 amino acids. Germline V lookup: CDR1 LNHNV, CDR2 YYDKDF (reference sequence). DNA of the CDR3: TGTGCCACCAGCAGAGATCCCTGGGCAGGTGGGGAGCTGTTTTTT. It yields the protein CATSRDPWAGGELFF.

The CDR3 loop is CASSERQGNSPLHF. DNA for the CDR3: TGTGCCAGCAGTGAAAGACAGGGAAATTCACCCCTCCACTTT. This chain uses TRBV6-1 with TRBJ1-6; 7 bases are a match to TRBD1. Trimming at V came to 2 bases and at J to 7 bases, leaving 2 bases not matched to a gene. Germline V gene data show CDR1 as MNHNS and CDR2 as SASEGT. CDR3 length: 14 amino acids.

V usage is TRBV5-1 and J usage is TRBJ1-1; the match to TRBD1 covers 8 bases. V lost 4 bases and J lost 0; bases outside the gene matches: 17. CDR1 and CDR2 from the germline V gene are SGHRS and YFSETQ. The CDR3 has 19 amino acids. The DNA for the CDR3 is TGCGCCAGCAGCCGTGCCCTGGGCGGGACAGGAGGGATGAACACTGAAGCTTTCTTT. It is translated as CASSRALGGTGGMNTEAFF.